The clone carrying this T cell receptor beta chain showed up many times. Its antigen is as yet unknown. It was from around 18,000 to 910,000 sorted cells, with 10%, 30% or 50% RNA, that naive CD8 libraries came. This entry is derived from a study of molecular identifiers for immune sequencing clone quantification. Background on the study: RNA, taken in replicates from roughly 21,000 or 96,000 naive CD8 cells, was split five ways, with four sequenced.

From the PCR reads, TCRdb called clonotypes with MiXCR, one entry per CDR3 protein. The data hold 460,000 or so distinct CDR3 sequences, with around 25% observed a single time. Study observations and caveats: Among effectors, clones above 20 RNA copies held over 98% of molecules; among naive cells, under 1%. Even with some 990,000 naive cells present, spiked Jurkat TCR RNA from one cell was reportedly detectable.

The sequence derives from a human donor in good health. Some libraries in this study had Jurkat cell RNA spiked in. Sequencing was performed on naive CD8+ T cells from blood, with Jurkat cell RNA spiked in. Subset here: FACS-sorted CD8+CD4-CCR7+CD45RA+ naive T cells.

The CDR3 DNA is TGTGCCAGCAGTACCCACGGGGGGGTTAGCGATACGCAGTATTTT. Its translation is CASSTHGGVSDTQYF. V and J are TRBV12-3 or TRBV12-4 and TRBJ2-3; 8 nucleotides agree with TRBD2. V shed 5 bases and J 6 bases; nucleotides not matched to a gene: 10. The CDR3 has 15 amino acids.